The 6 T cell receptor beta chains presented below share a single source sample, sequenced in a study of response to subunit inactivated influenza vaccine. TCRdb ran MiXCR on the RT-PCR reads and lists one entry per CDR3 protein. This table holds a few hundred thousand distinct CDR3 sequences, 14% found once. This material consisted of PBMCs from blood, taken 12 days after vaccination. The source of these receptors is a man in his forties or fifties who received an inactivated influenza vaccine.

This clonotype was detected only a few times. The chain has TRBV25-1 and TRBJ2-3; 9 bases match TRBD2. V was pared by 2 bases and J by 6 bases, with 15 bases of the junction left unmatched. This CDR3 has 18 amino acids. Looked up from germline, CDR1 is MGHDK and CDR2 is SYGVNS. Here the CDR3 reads CASSEKRGVAGALDTQYF. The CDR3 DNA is TGTGCCAGCAGTGAAAAGAGAGGAGTAGCGGGGGCCCTCGATACGCAGTATTTT.

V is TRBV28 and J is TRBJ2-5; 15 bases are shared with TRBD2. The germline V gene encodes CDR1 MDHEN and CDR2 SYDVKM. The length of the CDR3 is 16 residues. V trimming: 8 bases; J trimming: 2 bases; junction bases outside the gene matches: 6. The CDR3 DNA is TGTGCCAGCCGTAGGGGGACTAGCGGGAGGCAAGAGACCCAGTACTTC. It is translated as CASRRGTSGRQETQYF.

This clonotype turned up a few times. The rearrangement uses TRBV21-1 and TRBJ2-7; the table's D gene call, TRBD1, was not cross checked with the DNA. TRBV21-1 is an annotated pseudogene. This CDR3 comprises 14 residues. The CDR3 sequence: CASRGHLRGHEQYF. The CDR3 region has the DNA TGTGCCAGCAGGGGACACCTCCGAGGCCACGAGCAGTACTTC.

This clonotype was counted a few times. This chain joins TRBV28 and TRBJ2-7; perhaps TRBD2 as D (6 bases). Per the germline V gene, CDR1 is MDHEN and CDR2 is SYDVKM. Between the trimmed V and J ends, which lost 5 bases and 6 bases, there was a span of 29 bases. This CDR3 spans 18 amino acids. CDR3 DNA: TGTGCCAGCAGTCCCTATAATTCGGGGGAAAGGGATCGGGGCGAGCAGTACTTC. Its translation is CASSPYNSGERDRGEQYF.

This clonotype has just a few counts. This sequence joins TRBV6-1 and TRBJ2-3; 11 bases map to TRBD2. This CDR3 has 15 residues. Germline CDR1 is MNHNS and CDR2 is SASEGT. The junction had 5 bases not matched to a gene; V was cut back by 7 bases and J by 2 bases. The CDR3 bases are TGTGCCAGCACCTATAGCGGGGGGGTCACAGATACGCAGTATTTT. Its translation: CASTYSGGVTDTQYF.

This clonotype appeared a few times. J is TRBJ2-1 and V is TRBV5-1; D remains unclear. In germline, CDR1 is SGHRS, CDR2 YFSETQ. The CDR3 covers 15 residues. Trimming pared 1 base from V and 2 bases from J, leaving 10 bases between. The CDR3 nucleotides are TGCGCCAGCAGCTTGTGGGCAGGAGCCTACAATGAGCAGTTCTTC. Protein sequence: CASSLWAGAYNEQFF.